This TCR beta chain was sequenced in a study of blood T cell repertoires in COVID-19. Study-wide context: Samples of COVID-19 (acute and convalescent) were obtained from the United States, Italy and Spain. Nucleic acid was either cDNA or gDNA, and it came from T cells, B-cell-depleted T cells, or PBMCs.

As originally analysed: Reference gene primer amplification yielded estimated nucleated cell counts. Assay: immunoSEQ multiplex PCR; the TCRdb copy retains only in-frame clones and omits some. From that table come the V and J calls and clone size; the DNA was used to work out D and trimming. The sample records roughly 87,000 clones, roughly 76% being singletons. The V segment lost 4 bases and the J segment 3 bases; nucleotides outside the gene matches: 6. Germline values: CDR1 KGHDR, CDR2 SFDVKD. This CDR3 region has 16 residues. Specimen: peripheral blood. V is TRBV24-1 and J is TRBJ2-3; 10 bases are a match to TRBD2. The receptor was derived from a woman aged 45-60 years with acute or convalescent COVID-19. CDR3 protein: CATSDSVAGGTDTQYF. For the CDR3, the DNA is TGTGCCACCAGTGACTCCGTAGCGGGGGGTACAGATACGCAGTATTTT.